This note documents a single T cell receptor beta chain sequence. What this receptor recognizes is not known. Per-nucleotide qualities are absent, and no much larger clonotype sits a single base away. At one collaborating source in Seattle, patients were enrolled during active infection and were followed longitudinally through the course of disease. Collaborating institutions collected whole blood in K2EDTA tubes following their own protocols. For TCRbeta analysis, collaborators shipped samples as frozen whole blood, isolated PBMCs, or DNA extracted from either of those sample types. The CDR3 runs 13 amino acids, cysteine and phenylalanine included. Just CDR3 DNA is preserved here, 39 bases in frame from base 1. CDR1 and CDR2, looked up from the germline V gene, are MDHEN and SYDVKM. Between the V and J ends, shortened by 6 bases and 12 bases respectively, the junction contains 20 bases. The source of the sample is a study of blood T cell repertoires in COVID-19 (dated by TCRdb to about 2020). About the study as a whole: Samples covering the acute and convalescent phases of COVID-19 were provided by collaborators in the United States, Italy and Spain. The repertoires were released in a freely available public database intended as a resource for research on the immune response to SARS-CoV-2. The prospective study material was composed of cDNA or gDNA derived from T cells, B-cell-depleted T cells, or PBMCs. Subjects who had been exposed to COVID-19, were actively infected with it, or had recovered from it provided the deeply sampled blood TCRbeta repertoires that made up the dataset. Samples were obtained from the ongoing ImmuneRACE study (first 160 participants) and from 1,254 subjects provided by 6 global collaborators. Where HLA class I and class II types were available, the types were taken from metadata supplied by the sample provider, not from assay-based typing. A de-identified subject ID, COVID-19 status, age in years and sex were almost always included in the sample metadata. What the study reported, not specific to this receptor: The quantity of clinical and demographic metadata differed by source and by participant and was supplied without curation.

The immunoSEQ Assay, a bias-controlled multiplex PCR, was used to amplify TCRbeta CDR3 regions from genomic DNA. The published analysis was carried out like this. The number of nucleated cells in each sample was estimated from the amplification of reference gene primers within the assay. To quantify the absolute abundance of each unique TCRbeta CDR3 rearrangement, sequence reads were collapsed and filtered. Productive Simpson clonality was computed per sample as the square root of Simpson's diversity index over productive rearrangements. Entries here come from immuneACCESS through TCRdb and include only in-frame sequences with V and J called. Some clones fail to appear in such tables; in the studies checked, an unresolved V gene covers under half of the shortfall, and the cause of the remainder is unknown. V and J calls and clone size are copied from that table; D and trimming were computed from the DNA. The sample includes about 370,000 clones, with approximately 87% observed a single time. Jointly, the top ten make up around 9.3% of the sample.

The chain uses TRBV28 and TRBJ1-1, with TRBD1 as a weak D call on 6 bases. This clonotype was obtained from a woman aged 25 to 45 with COVID-19, enrolled during active disease. Sequencing was done on a sample of peripheral blood. The bases read TGTGCCAGCAGATTCCAAGGGGGGGGCAATACTTTCTTT. This sequence encodes CASRFQGGGNTFF.